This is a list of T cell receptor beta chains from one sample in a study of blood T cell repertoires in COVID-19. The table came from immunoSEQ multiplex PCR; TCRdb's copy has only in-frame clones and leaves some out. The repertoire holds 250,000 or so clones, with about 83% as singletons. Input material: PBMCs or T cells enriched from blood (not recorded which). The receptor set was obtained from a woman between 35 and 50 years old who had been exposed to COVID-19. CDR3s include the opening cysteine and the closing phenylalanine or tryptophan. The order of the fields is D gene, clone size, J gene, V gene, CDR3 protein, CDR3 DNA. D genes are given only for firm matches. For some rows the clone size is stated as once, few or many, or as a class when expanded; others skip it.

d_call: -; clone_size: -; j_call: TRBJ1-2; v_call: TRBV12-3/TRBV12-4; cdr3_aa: CASSWNYNYGYTF; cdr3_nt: TGTGCCAGCAGTTGGAACTACAACTATGGCTACACCTTC
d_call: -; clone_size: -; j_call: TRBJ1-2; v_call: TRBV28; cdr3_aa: CASRLPQGNYGYTF; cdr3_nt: TGTGCCAGCAGACTTCCACAGGGAAACTATGGCTACACCTTC
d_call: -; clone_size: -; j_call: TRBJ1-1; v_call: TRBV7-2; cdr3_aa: CASSLPSPGPEAFF; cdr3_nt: TGTGCCAGCAGCTTACCCTCGCCAGGTCCTGAAGCTTTCTTT
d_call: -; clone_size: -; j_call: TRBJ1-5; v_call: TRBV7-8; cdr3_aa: CASSLTGAQHF; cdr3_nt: TGTGCCAGCAGCTTAACGGGAGCCCAGCATTTT
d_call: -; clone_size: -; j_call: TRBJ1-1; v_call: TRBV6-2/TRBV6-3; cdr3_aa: CASSYASYEAFF; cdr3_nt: TGTGCCAGCAGTTACGCTAGTTATGAAGCTTTCTTT
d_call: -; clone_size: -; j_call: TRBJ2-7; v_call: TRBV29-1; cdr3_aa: CSVEVWQGPPHEQYF; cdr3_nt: TGCAGCGTTGAAGTCTGGCAGGGGCCGCCGCACGAGCAGTACTTC
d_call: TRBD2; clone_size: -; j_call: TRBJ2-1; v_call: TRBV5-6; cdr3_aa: CASSLELAGDNEQFF; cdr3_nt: TGTGCCAGCAGCTTGGAACTAGCGGGGGACAATGAGCAGTTCTTC
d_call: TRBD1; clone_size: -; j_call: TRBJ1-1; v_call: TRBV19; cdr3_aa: CASSSRQGNTEAFF; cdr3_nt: TGTGCCAGTAGTTCGAGACAGGGGAACACTGAAGCTTTCTTT
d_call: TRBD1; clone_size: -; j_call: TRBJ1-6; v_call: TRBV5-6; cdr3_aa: CASSDRTGGIDSPLHF; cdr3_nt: TGTGCCAGCAGCGATAGGACAGGGGGCATTGATTCACCCCTCCACTTT
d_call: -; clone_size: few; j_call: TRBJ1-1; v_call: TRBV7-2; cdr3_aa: CASSFQKGDTEAFF; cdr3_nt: TGTGCCAGCAGCTTTCAAAAGGGGGACACTGAAGCTTTCTTT
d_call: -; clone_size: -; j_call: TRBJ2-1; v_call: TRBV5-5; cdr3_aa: CASSLVTGEGSNEQFF; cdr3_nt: TGTGCCAGCAGCTTGGTGACAGGGGAGGGGAGCAATGAGCAGTTCTTC
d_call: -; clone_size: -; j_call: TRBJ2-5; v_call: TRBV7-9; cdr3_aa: CASSLQGPQETQYF; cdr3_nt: TGTGCCAGCAGCTTACAGGGTCCCCAAGAGACCCAGTACTTC
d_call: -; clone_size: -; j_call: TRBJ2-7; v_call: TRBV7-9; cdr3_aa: CASSWRVASSYEQYF; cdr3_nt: TGTGCCAGCAGCTGGAGGGTGGCGAGCTCCTACGAGCAGTACTTC
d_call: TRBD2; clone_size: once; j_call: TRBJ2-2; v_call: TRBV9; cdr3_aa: CASSGPSGGQNTGELFF; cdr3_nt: TGTGCCAGCAGCGGGCCTAGCGGGGGGCAGAACACCGGGGAGCTGTTTTTT
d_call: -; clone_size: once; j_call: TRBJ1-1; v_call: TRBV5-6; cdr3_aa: CASRNGVEAFF; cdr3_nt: TGTGCCAGCAGAAACGGAGTGGAAGCTTTCTTT
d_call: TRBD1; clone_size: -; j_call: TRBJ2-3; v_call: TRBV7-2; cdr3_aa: CASSLDRGFTDTQYF; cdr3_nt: TGTGCCAGCAGCCTCGACAGGGGATTCACAGATACGCAGTATTTT
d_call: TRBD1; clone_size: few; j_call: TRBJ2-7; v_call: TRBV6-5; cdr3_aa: CASSSPGQKGSEQYF; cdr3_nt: TGTGCCAGCAGTTCTCCGGGACAGAAAGGGTCCGAGCAGTACTTC
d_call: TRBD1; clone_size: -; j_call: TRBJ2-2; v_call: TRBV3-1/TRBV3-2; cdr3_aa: CASSRFTGGNTGELFF; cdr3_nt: TGTGCCAGCAGCCGATTTACAGGGGGCAACACCGGGGAGCTGTTTTTT
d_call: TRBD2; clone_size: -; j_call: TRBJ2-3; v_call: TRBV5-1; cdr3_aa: CASSTPERGPTDTQYF; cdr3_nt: TGCGCCAGCAGCACTCCGGAGCGGGGACCCACAGATACGCAGTATTTT
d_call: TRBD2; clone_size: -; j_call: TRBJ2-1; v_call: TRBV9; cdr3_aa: CASSVVTLAEYNEQFF; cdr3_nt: TGTGCCAGCAGCGTAGTTACACTAGCGGAGTACAATGAGCAGTTCTTC
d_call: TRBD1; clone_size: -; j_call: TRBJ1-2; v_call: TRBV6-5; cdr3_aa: CASSYPGQGDYGYTF; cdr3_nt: TGTGCCAGCAGTTACCCCGGACAGGGGGACTATGGCTACACCTTC
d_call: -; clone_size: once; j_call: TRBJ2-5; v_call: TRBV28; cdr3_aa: CASSSPSYGSETQYF; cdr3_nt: TGTGCCAGCAGTTCGCCTAGCTACGGGTCCGAGACCCAGTACTTC
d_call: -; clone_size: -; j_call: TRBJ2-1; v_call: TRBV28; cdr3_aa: CASSSSSAYNEQFF; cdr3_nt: TGTGCCAGCAGTTCATCTAGCGCCTACAATGAGCAGTTCTTC
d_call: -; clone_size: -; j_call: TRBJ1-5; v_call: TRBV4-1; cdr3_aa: CASSQESTTGNQPQHF; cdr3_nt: TGCGCCAGCAGCCAAGAGAGTACAACGGGGAATCAGCCCCAGCATTTT
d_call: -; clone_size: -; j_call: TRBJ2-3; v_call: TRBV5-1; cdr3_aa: CASSLVSPVTDTQYF; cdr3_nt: TGCGCCAGCAGCTTGGTTTCCCCAGTCACAGATACGCAGTATTTT
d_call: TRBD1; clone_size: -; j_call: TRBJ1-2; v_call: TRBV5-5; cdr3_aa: CASSGDRANYGYTF; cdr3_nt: TGTGCCAGCAGCGGGGACAGAGCTAACTATGGCTACACCTTC
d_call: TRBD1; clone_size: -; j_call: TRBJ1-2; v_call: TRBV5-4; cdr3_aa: CASSSGQGRYGYTF; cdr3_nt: TGTGCCAGCAGCTCAGGACAGGGGAGGTATGGCTACACCTTC
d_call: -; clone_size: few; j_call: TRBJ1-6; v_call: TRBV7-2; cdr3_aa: CASSLATGRPLHF; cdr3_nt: TGTGCCAGCAGCTTAGCGACAGGCCGTCCCCTCCACTTT
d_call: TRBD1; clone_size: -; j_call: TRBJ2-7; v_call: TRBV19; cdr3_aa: CASSPPRGTGTYEQYF; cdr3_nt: TGTGCCAGTAGTCCGCCCCGGGGGACAGGGACCTACGAGCAGTACTTC
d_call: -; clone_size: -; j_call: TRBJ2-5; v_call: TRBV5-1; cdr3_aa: CASSLSIQETQYF; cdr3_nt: TGCGCCAGCAGCCTATCCATTCAAGAGACCCAGTACTTC
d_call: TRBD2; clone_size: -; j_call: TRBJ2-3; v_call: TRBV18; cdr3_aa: CASSPLASGGDTQYF; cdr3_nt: TGTGCCAGCTCACCACTAGCTAGCGGGGGAGATACGCAGTATTTT
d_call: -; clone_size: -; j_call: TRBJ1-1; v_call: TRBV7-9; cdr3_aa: CASSPSLRDISMNTEAFF; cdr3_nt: TGTGCCAGCAGCCCCTCACTCCGGGACATCTCCATGAACACTGAAGCTTTCTTT
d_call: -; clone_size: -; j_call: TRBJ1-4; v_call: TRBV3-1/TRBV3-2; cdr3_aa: CASSQDPPGRGGLFF; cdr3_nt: TGTGCCAGCAGCCAAGATCCCCCAGGGAGGGGCGGACTGTTTTTT
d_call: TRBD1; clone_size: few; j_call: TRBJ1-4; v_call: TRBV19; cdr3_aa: CASSRGVTGTYEKLFF; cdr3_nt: TGTGCCAGTAGTCGTGGGGTGACAGGGACGTATGAAAAACTGTTTTTT
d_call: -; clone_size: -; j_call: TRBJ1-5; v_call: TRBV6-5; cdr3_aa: CASIPFGGPNQPQHF; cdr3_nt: TGTGCCAGCATCCCGTTCGGGGGACCGAATCAGCCCCAGCATTTT
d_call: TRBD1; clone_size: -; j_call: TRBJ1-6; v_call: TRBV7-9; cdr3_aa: CASSLGQVDSPLHF; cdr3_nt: TGTGCCAGCAGCTTGGGACAGGTAGATTCACCCCTCCACTTT
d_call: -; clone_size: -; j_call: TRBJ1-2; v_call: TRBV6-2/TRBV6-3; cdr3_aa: CASSFGGRYGYTF; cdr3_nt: TGTGCCAGCAGTTTCGGAGGTCGCTATGGCTACACCTTC
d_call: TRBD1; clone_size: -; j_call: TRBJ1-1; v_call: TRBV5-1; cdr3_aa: CASSLVGSTGQGKGTEAFF; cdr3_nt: TGCGCCAGCAGCTTGGTTGGTAGCACAGGACAGGGAAAGGGTACTGAAGCTTTCTTT
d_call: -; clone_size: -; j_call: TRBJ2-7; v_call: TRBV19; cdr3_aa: CASSKSAGSGYEQYF; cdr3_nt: TGTGCCAGTAGTAAGAGTGCGGGGTCGGGATACGAGCAGTACTTC
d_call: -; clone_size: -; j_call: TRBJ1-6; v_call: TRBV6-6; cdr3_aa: CASRSRSSYNSPLHF; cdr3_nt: TGTGCCAGCAGATCGAGGAGCTCCTATAATTCACCCCTCCACTTT
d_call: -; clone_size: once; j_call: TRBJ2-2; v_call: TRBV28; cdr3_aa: CASSFDTGDTGELFF; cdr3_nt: TGTGCCAGCAGTTTCGACACGGGAGACACCGGGGAGCTGTTTTTT
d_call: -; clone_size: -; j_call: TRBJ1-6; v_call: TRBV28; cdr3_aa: CASSPTSAVSPLHF; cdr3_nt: TGTGCCAGCAGCCCTACCAGCGCGGTTTCACCCCTCCACTTT
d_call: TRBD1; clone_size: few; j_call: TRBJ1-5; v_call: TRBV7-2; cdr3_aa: CASSLTGGPNQPQHF; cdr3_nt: TGTGCCAGCAGCTTGACAGGGGGTCCGAATCAGCCCCAGCATTTT
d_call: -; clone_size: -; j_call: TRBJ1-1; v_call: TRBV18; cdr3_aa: CASSPDGRGAFF; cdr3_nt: TGTGCCAGCTCACCAGATGGGAGGGGAGCTTTCTTT
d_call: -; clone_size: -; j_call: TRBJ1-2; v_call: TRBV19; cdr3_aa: CASSRGSSSYTF; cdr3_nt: TGTGCCAGTAGTAGGGGCAGTTCTTCGTATACCTTC
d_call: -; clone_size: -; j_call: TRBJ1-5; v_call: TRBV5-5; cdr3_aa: CASSPRDQPQHF; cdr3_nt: TGTGCCAGCAGTCCCCGGGATCAGCCCCAGCATTTT
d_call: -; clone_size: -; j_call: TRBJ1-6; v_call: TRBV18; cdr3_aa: CASSPNGSREKSPLHF; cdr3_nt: TGTGCCAGCTCACCTAACGGGAGCCGTGAAAAGTCACCCCTCCACTTT
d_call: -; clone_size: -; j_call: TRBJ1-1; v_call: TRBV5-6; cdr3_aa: CASRAGGTEAFF; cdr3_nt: TGTGCCAGCAGAGCCGGGGGCACTGAAGCTTTCTTT
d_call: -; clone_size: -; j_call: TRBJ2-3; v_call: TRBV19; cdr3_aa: CASAAPPLQDTQYF; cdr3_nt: TGTGCCTCTGCGGCCCCTCCCCTACAAGATACGCAGTATTTT
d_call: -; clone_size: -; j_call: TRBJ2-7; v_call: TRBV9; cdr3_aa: CASSASPEGEQYF; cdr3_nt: TGTGCCAGCAGCGCGTCTCCGGAGGGTGAGCAGTACTTC
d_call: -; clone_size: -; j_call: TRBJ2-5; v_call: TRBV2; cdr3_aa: CASTPRGGGARKETQYF; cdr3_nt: TGTGCCAGCACCCCGAGGGGTGGGGGCGCCAGGAAAGAGACCCAGTACTTC
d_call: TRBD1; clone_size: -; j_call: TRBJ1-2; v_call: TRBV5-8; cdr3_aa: CASSLADREAFYGYTF; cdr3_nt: TGTGCCAGCAGCTTGGCGGACAGGGAGGCCTTCTATGGCTACACCTTC
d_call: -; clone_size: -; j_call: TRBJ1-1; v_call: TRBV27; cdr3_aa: CASSPTTRAEAFF; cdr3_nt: TGTGCCAGCAGCCCCACAACCCGGGCTGAAGCTTTCTTT
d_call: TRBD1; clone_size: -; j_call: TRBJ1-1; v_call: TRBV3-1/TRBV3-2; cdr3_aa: CASSPGQMNTEAFF; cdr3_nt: TGTGCCAGCAGCCCGGGACAGATGAACACTGAAGCTTTCTTT
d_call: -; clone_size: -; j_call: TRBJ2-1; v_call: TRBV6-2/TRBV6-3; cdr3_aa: CASSLPSFREQFF; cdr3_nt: TGTGCCAGCAGCTTACCCTCCTTCAGGGAGCAGTTCTTC
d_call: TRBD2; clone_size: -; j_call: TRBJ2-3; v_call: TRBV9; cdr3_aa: CASTRSWGGTDTQYF; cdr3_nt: TGTGCCAGCACGAGGAGCTGGGGAGGGACAGATACGCAGTATTTT
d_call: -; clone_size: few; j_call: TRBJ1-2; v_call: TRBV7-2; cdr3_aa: CASNTGFWSGGYTF; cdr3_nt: TGTGCCAGCAACACAGGATTTTGGTCTGGTGGCTACACCTTC
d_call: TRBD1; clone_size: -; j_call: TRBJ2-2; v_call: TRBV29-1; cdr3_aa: CSVGQGNTGELFF; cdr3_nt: TGCAGCGTCGGACAGGGAAACACCGGGGAGCTGTTTTTT
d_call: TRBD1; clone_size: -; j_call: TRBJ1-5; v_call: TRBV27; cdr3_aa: CASRVSTGRRNQPQHF; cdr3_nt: TGTGCCAGCAGGGTGTCGACAGGGCGGAGGAATCAGCCCCAGCATTTT